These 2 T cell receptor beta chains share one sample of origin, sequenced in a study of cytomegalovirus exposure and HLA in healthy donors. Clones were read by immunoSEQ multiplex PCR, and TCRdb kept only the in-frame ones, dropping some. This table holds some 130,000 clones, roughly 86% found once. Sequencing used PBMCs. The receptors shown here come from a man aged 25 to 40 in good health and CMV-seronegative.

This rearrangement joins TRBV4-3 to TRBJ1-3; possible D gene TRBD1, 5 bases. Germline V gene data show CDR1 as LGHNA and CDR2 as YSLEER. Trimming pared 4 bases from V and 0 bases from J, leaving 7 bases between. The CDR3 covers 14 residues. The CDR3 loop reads CASSPQVSGNTIYF. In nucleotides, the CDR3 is TGCGCCAGCAGCCCACAGGTCTCTGGAAACACCATATATTTT.

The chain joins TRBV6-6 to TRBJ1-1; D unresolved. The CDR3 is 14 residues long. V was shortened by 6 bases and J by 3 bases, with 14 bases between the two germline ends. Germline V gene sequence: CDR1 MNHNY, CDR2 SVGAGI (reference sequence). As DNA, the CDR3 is TGTGCCAGCAGCCACCGCGGCATGGACACTGAAGCTTTCTTT. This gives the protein CASSHRGMDTEAFF.